This note documents a single TCR beta chain sequence. As yet, its antigen is unknown. This entry comes from a study of cytomegalovirus exposure and HLA in healthy donors. About the research overall: Genetic ancestry analysis placed more than 80% of the approximately 400 donors that were genotyped in the Caucasian-associated cluster. The study's findings and limits: Cytomegalovirus association was listed for 170 or so TCR beta chains. Apart from CMV serostatus, no immune exposure information was available.

Vbeta (60) and Jbeta (13) primers were used in the PCR. The assay was immunoSEQ multiplex PCR, and TCRdb's table has in-frame clones only and misses some. In all, the sample yields about 100,000 clones. Sequences were obtained from PBMCs. The receptor was derived from a middle-aged man in good health and CMV-seronegative.

CDR3 nucleotide sequence: TGTGCCAGCAGTGAAGGAACAGGGGAGAATGAGCAGTTCTTC. Protein: CASSEGTGENEQFF. V usage is TRBV2 and J usage is TRBJ2-1, with 7 bases that match TRBD1. J was trimmed by 7 bases and V by 1 base; bases with no gene match: 4. The germline V gene has CDR1 SNHLY and CDR2 FYNNEI. This CDR3 spans 14 amino acids.